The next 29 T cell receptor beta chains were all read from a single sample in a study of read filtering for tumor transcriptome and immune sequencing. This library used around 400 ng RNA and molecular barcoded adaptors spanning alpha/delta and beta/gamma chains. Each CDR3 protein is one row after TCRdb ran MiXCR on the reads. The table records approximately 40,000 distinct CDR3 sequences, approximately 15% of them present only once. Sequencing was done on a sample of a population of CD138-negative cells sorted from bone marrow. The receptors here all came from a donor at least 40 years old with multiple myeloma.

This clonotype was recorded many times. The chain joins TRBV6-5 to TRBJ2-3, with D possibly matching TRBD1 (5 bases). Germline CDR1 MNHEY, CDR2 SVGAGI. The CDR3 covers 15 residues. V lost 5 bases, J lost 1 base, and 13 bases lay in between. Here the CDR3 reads CASSDRQTGTDTQYF. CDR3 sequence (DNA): TGTGCCAGCAGTGACCGACAGACTGGCACAGATACGCAGTATTTT.

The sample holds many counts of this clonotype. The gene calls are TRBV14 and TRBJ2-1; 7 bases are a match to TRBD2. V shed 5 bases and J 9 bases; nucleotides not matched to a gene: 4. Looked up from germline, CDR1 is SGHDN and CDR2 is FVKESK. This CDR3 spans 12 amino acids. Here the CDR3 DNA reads TGTGCCAGCAGCTGGGGGGGAATTGAGCAGTTCTTC. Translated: CASSWGGIEQFF.

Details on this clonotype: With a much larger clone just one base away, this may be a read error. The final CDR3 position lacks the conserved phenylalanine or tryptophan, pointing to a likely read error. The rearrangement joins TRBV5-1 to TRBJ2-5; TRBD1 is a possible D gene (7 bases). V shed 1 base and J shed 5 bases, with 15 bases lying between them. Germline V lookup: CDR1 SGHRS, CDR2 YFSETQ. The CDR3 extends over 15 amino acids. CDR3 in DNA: TGCGCCAGCAGCTTGACGACAGGGAGGTGGGAGACCCAGTACCTC. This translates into CASSLTTGRWETQYL.

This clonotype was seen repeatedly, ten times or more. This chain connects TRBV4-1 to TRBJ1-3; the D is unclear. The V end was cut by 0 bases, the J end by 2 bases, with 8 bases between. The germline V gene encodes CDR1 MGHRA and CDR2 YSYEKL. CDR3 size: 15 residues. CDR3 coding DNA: TGCGCCAGCAGCCAAGAATCCGATACTGGAAACACCATATATTTT. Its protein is CASSQESDTGNTIYF.

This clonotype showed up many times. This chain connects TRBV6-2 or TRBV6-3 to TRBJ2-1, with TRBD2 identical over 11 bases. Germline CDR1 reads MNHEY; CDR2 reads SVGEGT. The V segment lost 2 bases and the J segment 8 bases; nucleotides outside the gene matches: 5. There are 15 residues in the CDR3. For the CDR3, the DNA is TGTGCCAGCAGTTACCTAGCGGGAGGAGGCGATGAGCAGTTCTTC. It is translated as CASSYLAGGGDEQFF.

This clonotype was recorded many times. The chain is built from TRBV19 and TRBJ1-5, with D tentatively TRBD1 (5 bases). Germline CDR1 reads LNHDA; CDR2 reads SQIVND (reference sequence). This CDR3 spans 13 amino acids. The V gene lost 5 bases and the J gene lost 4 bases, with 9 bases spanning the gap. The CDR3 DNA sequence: TGTGCCAGTAGTGGGGCAGCAAATCAGCCCCAGCATTTT. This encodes CASSGAANQPQHF.

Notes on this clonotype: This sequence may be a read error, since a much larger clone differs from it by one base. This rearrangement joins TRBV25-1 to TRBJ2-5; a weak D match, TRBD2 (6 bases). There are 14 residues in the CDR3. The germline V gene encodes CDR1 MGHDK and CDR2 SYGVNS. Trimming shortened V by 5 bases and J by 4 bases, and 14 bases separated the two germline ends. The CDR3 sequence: CASSNPGGGETQYF. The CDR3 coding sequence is TGTGCCAGCAGTAACCCCGGGGGTGGAGAGACCCAGTACTTC.

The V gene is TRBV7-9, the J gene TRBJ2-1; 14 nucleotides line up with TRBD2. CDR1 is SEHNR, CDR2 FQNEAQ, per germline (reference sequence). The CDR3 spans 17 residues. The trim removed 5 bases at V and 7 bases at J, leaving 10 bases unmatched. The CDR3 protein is CASSLYGLAGGSNEQFF. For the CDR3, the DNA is TGTGCCAGCAGCCTGTACGGACTAGCGGGAGGTTCAAATGAGCAGTTCTTC.

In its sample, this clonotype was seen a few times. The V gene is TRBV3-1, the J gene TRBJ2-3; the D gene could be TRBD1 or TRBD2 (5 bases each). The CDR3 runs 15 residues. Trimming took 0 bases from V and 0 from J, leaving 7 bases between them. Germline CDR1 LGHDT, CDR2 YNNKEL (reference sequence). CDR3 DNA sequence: TGTGCCAGCAGCCAAGAGGGGGACAGCACAGATACGCAGTATTTT. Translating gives CASSQEGDSTDTQYF.

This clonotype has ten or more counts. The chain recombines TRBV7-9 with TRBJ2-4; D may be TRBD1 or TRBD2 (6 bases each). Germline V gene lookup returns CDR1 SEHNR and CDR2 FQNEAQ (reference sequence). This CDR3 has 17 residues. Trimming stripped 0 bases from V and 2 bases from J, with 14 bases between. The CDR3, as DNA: TGTGCCAGCAGCTTAGCCGCGGGACACCTTACCAAAAACATTCAGTACTTC. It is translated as CASSLAAGHLTKNIQYF.

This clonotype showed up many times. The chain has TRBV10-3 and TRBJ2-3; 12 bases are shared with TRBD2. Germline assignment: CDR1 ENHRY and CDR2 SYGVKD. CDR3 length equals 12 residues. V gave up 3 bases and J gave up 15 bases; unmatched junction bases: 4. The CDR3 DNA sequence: TGTGCCATCAGTGAAAGACTAGCGGGAGAATATTTT. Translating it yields CAISERLAGEYF.

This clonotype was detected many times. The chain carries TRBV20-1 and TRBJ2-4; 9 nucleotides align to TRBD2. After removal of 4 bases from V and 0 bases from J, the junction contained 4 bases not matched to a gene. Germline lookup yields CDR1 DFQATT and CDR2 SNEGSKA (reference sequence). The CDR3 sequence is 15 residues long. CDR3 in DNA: TGCAGTGCTACTAGCGGGGTCCTAGCCAAAAACATTCAGTACTTC. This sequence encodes CSATSGVLAKNIQYF.

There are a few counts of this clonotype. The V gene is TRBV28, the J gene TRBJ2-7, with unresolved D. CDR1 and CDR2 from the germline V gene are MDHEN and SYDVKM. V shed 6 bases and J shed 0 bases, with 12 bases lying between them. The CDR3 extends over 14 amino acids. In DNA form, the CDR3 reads TGTGCCAGCAGGGCCGCCCAGAGCTCCTACGAGCAGTACTTC. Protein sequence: CASRAAQSSYEQYF.

The CDR3 is CAISVRDRNTEAFF. CDR3 nucleotide sequence: TGTGCCATCAGTGTTCGAGACAGGAACACTGAAGCTTTCTTT. This chain links TRBV10-3 with TRBJ1-1; D may be TRBD1 (5 bases). CDR1 and CDR2 from the germline V gene are ENHRY and SYGVKD. This CDR3 has 14 amino acids. V dropped 4 bases and J dropped 1 base, with 10 bases sitting between them.

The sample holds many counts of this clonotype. Written as DNA, the CDR3 is TGTGCCAGCCAAGCAGGGCTGGGCAATCAGCCCCAGCATTTT. Encoded protein: CASQAGLGNQPQHF. This sequence joins TRBV12-3 or TRBV12-4 and TRBJ1-5; D may be TRBD1 (5 bases). The V end lost 8 bases, the J end lost 2 bases, and 13 bases lay between the germline ends. The CDR3 runs to 14 residues.

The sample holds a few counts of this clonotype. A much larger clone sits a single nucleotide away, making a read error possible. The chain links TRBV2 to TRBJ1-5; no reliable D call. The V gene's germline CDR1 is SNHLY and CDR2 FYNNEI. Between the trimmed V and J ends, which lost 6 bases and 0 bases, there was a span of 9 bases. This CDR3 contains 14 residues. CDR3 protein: CASRVTYSNQPQHF. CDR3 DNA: TGTGCCAGCAGAGTCACTTATAGCAATCAGCCCCAGCATTTT.

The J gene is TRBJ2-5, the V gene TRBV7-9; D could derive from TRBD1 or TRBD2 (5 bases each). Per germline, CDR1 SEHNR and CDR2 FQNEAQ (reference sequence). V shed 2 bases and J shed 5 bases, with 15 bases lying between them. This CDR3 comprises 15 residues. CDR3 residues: CASSLRGRGSETQYF. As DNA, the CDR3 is TGTGCCAGCAGCTTACGGGGACGAGGGTCGGAGACCCAGTACTTC.

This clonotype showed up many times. CDR3 amino acids: CASRREAGGELFF. In DNA, the CDR3 is TGTGCCAGCCGTCGGGAGGCGGGCGGGGAGCTGTTTTTT. The rearrangement uses TRBV7-2 and TRBJ2-2, with TRBD2 matching 7 bases. The germline V gene encodes CDR1 SGHTA and CDR2 FQGNSA. The CDR3 length is 13 residues. Trimming removed 8 bases from V and 7 bases from J; junction bases left unmatched: 7.

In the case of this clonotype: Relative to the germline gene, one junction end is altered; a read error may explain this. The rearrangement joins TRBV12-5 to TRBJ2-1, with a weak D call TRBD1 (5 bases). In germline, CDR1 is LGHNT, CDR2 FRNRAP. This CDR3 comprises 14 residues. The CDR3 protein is CASGKTASYNGQLF. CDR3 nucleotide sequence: TGTGCTAGTGGGAAGACAGCCTCCTACAATGGGCAGCTCTTC.

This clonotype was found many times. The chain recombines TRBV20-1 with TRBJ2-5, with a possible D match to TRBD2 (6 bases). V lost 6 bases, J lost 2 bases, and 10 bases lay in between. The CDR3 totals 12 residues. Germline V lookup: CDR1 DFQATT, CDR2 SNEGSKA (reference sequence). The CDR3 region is CSAAGRQETQYF. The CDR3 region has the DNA TGCAGTGCCGCGGGGCGGCAAGAGACCCAGTACTTC.

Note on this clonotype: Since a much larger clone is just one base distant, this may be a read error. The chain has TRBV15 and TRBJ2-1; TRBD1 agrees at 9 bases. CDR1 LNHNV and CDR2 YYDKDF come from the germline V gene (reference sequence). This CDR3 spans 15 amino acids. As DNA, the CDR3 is TGTGCCACCAGCATACGACAGGGGGGGTACAAGGAGCAGTTCTTC. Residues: CATSIRQGGYKEQFF.

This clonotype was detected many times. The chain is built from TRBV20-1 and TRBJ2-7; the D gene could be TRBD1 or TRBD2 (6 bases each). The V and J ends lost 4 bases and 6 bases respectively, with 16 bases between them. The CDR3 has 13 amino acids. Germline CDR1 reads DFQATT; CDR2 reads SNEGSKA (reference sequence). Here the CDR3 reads CSATGDIGGEQYF. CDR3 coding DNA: TGCAGTGCTACCGGGGACATCGGGGGCGAGCAGTACTTC.

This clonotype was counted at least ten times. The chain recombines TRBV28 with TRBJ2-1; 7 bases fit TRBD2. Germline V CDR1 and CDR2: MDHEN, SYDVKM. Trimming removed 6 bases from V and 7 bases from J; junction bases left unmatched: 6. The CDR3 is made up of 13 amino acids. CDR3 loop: CASRGSGRNEQFF. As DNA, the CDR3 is TGTGCCAGCAGGGGTAGCGGGCGGAATGAGCAGTTCTTC.

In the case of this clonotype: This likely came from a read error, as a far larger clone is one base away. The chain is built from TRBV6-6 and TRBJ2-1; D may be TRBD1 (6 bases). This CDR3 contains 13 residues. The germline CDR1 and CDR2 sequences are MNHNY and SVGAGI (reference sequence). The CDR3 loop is CSSSRQEYNEQFF. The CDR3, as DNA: TGTTCCAGCAGCCGACAGGAGTACAATGAGCAGTTCTTC.

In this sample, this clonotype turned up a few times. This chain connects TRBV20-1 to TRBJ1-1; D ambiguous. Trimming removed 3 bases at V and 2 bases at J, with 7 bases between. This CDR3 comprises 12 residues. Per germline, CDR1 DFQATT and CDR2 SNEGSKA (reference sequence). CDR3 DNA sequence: TGCAGTGCTAGCCCCCATAACACTGAAGCTTTCTTT. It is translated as CSASPHNTEAFF.

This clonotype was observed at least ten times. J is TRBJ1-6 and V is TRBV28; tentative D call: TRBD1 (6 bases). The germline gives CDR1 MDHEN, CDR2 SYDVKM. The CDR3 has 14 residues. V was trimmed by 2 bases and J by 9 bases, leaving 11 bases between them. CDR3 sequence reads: CASSLTGTRSPLHF. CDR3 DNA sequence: TGTGCCAGCAGTTTAACAGGGACCCGTTCACCCCTCCACTTT.

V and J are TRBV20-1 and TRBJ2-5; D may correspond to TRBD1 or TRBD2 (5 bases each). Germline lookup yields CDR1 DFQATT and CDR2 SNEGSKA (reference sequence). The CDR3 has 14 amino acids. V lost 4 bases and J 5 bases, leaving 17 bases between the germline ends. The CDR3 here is CSATGRRLRETQYF. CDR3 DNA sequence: TGCAGTGCTACGGGACGGCGACTCCGGGAGACCCAGTACTTC.

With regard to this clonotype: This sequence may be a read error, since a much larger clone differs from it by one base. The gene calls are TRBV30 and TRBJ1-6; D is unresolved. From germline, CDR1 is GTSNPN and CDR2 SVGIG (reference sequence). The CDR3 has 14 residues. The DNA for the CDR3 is TGTGCCTGGAGTTTGCGTCGGATAGATTCACCCCGCCACTTT. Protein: CAWSLRRIDSPRHF.

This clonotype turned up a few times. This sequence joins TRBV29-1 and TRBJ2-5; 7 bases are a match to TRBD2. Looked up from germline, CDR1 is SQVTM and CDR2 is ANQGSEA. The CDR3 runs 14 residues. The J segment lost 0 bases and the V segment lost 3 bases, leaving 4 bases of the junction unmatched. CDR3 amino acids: CSVDVGRYQETQYF. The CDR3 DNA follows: TGCAGCGTTGACGTCGGGAGGTACCAAGAGACCCAGTACTTC. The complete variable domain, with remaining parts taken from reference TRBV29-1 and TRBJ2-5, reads SAVISQKPSRDICQRGTSLTIQCQVDSQVTMMFWYRQQPGQSLTLIATANQGSEATYESGFVIDKFPISRPNLTFSTLTVSNMSPEDSSIYLCSVDVGRYQETQYFGPGTRLLVL.